A selection of T cell receptor beta chains follows, all from one sample in a study of blood T cell repertoires in COVID-19. Libraries were prepared by immunoSEQ multiplex PCR; TCRdb keeps only in-frame clonotypes and omits some of them. The table lists just over 250,000 clones, around four fifths of them singletons. The sample consisted of PBMCs or T cells enriched from blood (not recorded which). The receptors here all came from a man aged 25 to 45 with acute COVID-19. Each CDR3 is given with its conserved first and last residue. The D gene is left open where the match is weak. The size entry is marked missing in some rows and otherwise reads once, few, many or a size class.

D gene	J gene	clone size	V gene	CDR3 protein	CDR3 DNA
TRBD1	TRBJ2-5	.	TRBV18	CASSRRGTGAQETQYF	TGTGCCAGCTCGCGCCGCGGGACAGGTGCTCAAGAGACCCAGTACTTC
.	TRBJ2-6	.	TRBV30	CAWLYTAGANVLTF	TGTGCCTGGCTGTACACAGCCGGGGCCAACGTCCTGACTTTC
.	TRBJ2-2	.	TRBV6-5	CASSYSNRGTGELFF	TGTGCCAGCAGTTACTCCAATAGGGGGACCGGGGAGCTGTTTTTT
.	TRBJ1-1	.	TRBV19	CASSYGGTEAFF	TGTGCCAGTAGTTACGGGGGCACTGAAGCTTTCTTT
.	TRBJ1-6	.	TRBV14	CASSQETRNSPLHF	TGTGCCAGCAGCCAAGAGACCAGGAATTCACCCCTCCACTTT
.	TRBJ2-2	.	TRBV3-1/TRBV3-2	CASSLPVWWNTGELFF	TGTGCCAGCAGCCTCCCAGTGTGGTGGAACACCGGGGAGCTGTTTTTT
TRBD2	TRBJ2-1	once	TRBV19	CASSSTSGRASYNEQFF	TGTGCCAGTAGTTCGACTAGCGGGAGGGCCTCCTACAATGAGCAGTTCTTC
.	TRBJ1-5	once	TRBV5-6	CASSSTGLDQPQHF	TGTGCCAGCAGCTCCACAGGGTTGGATCAGCCCCAGCATTTT
.	TRBJ2-1	.	TRBV7-9	CASRLGENRPPGKQFF	TGTGCCAGCAGGTTGGGTGAGAACAGGCCCCCGGGTAAGCAGTTCTTC
TRBD1	TRBJ1-6	.	TRBV6-2/TRBV6-3	CASSYSATGYSPLHF	TGTGCCAGCAGTTACTCAGCGACAGGGTATTCACCCCTCCACTTT
.	TRBJ1-5	.	TRBV2	CASSGQRVKDQPQHF	TGTGCCAGCAGTGGACAGCGAGTCAAGGATCAGCCCCAGCATTTT
TRBD1	TRBJ2-2	.	TRBV6-5	CASSHRGTDGELFF	TGTGCCAGCAGCCACAGGGGGACGGACGGGGAGCTGTTTTTT
TRBD1	TRBJ1-2	few	TRBV30	CAWNQGTGNYGYTF	TGTGCCTGGAACCAGGGGACAGGGAACTATGGCTACACCTTC
.	TRBJ2-2	once	TRBV25-1	CASSRTASNTGELFF	TGTGCCAGCAGCCGGACAGCCTCGAACACCGGGGAGCTGTTTTTT
TRBD1	TRBJ1-2	.	TRBV28	CATSGTGHTYYGYTF	TGTGCCACCTCCGGGACAGGGCATACTTACTATGGCTACACCTTC
TRBD2	TRBJ2-1	.	TRBV4-2	CASRTSGSYNEQFF	TGTGCCAGCAGGACTAGCGGGTCGTACAATGAGCAGTTCTTC
TRBD2	TRBJ2-3	.	TRBV9	CASSVGTSGLTDTQYF	TGTGCCAGCAGCGTAGGTACTAGCGGATTAACAGATACGCAGTATTTT
.	TRBJ1-5	.	TRBV7-2	CASSLEVGRPNQPQHF	TGTGCCAGCAGCTTAGAGGTAGGCAGGCCAAATCAGCCCCAGCATTTT
.	TRBJ1-5	.	TRBV18	CASSPPGPNSNQPQHF	TGTGCCAGCTCACCACCGGGCCCCAATAGCAATCAGCCCCAGCATTTT
TRBD1	TRBJ1-2	.	TRBV6-4	CASSDKGQGGYGYTF	TGTGCCAGCAGTGACAAGGGACAGGGTGGCTATGGCTACACCTTC
.	TRBJ1-1	.	TRBV7-8	CASSTKMNTEAFF	TGTGCCAGCAGCACTAAGATGAACACTGAAGCTTTCTTT
.	TRBJ2-2	.	TRBV7-9	CASSKILTSNTGELFF	TGTGCCAGCAGCAAGATACTAACGAGTAACACCGGGGAGCTGTTTTTT
.	TRBJ2-1	.	TRBV18	CASSLYDSYNEQFF	TGTGCCAGCTCACTATATGACAGCTACAATGAGCAGTTCTTC
.	TRBJ1-5	.	TRBV2	CASSNPEAGNQPQHF	TGTGCCAGCAGTAACCCCGAGGCGGGCAATCAGCCCCAGCATTTT
.	TRBJ2-3	.	TRBV5-6	CASSGAGVADTQYF	TGTGCCAGCAGCGGGGCAGGGGTTGCAGATACGCAGTATTTT
.	TRBJ1-1	.	TRBV30	CAWSQPLREGTEAFF	TGTGCCTGGAGTCAGCCGCTACGGGAGGGGACTGAAGCTTTCTTT
.	TRBJ1-2	.	TRBV18	CASSPMDTANYGYTF	TGTGCCAGCTCACCAATGGACACGGCTAACTATGGCTACACCTTC
.	TRBJ1-6	.	TRBV5-4	CASGAGTSNSPLHF	TGTGCCAGCGGAGCGGGGACCTCAAATTCACCCCTCCACTTT
.	TRBJ2-1	.	TRBV15	CATSGRSYNEQFF	TGTGCCACCAGCGGGAGGTCCTACAATGAGCAGTTCTTC
TRBD1	TRBJ1-2	.	TRBV5-4	CASSLAGQGARGYTF	TGTGCCAGCAGCTTGGCGGGACAGGGGGCGCGTGGCTACACCTTC
.	TRBJ1-4	few	TRBV7-9	CASSFSTNEKLFF	TGTGCCAGCAGCTTCTCGACTAATGAAAAACTGTTTTTT
.	TRBJ1-4	.	TRBV11-3	CASSLQYRASNEKLFF	TGTGCCAGCAGCCTCCAATACAGGGCTTCAAATGAAAAACTGTTTTTT
.	TRBJ1-2	.	TRBV6-4	CASSDSPGAFYGYTF	TGTGCCAGCAGTGACTCGCCAGGGGCTTTCTATGGCTACACCTTC
.	TRBJ2-3	few	TRBV6-4	CASSSDPAGGTDTQYF	TGTGCCAGCAGTTCTGACCCGGCAGGGGGCACAGATACGCAGTATTTT
.	TRBJ2-1	.	TRBV9	CASSVAGSKMNEQFF	TGTGCCAGCAGCGTAGCCGGGAGTAAGATGAATGAGCAGTTCTTC
.	TRBJ2-4	.	TRBV5-8	CASSLEMGAKNIQYF	TGTGCCAGCAGCCTAGAGATGGGAGCCAAAAACATTCAGTACTTC
TRBD1	TRBJ1-5	.	TRBV7-8	CASSLALPGTGPNSNQPQHF	TGTGCCAGCAGCTTAGCTCTTCCCGGGACAGGGCCTAATAGCAATCAGCCCCAGCATTTT
TRBD1	TRBJ1-2	.	TRBV6-5	CASTPTGGYYGYTF	TGTGCCAGCACCCCGACAGGGGGCTACTATGGCTACACCTTC
.	TRBJ1-1	.	TRBV7-9	CASSSPTQGEAFF	TGTGCCAGCAGCTCGCCCACCCAGGGGGAAGCTTTCTTT
TRBD1	TRBJ1-2	.	TRBV4-1	CASSQETGDNYGYTF	TGCGCCAGCAGCCAAGAAACAGGGGATAACTATGGCTACACCTTC
TRBD1	TRBJ1-1	.	TRBV2	CASSELGQGMNTEAFF	TGTGCCAGCAGTGAGTTGGGACAGGGAATGAACACTGAAGCTTTCTTT
TRBD1	TRBJ2-5	.	TRBV5-4	CASSSRGQGFETQYF	TGTGCCAGCAGCTCTAGGGGACAGGGATTCGAGACCCAGTACTTC
TRBD1	TRBJ1-1	.	TRBV6-6	CASSSRQGPGTFF	TGTGCCAGCAGCTCCCGACAGGGGCCAGGAACTTTCTTT
.	TRBJ2-1	.	TRBV24-1	CATSDSTGEQFF	TGTGCCACCAGTGATTCCACAGGGGAGCAGTTCTTC
.	TRBJ2-3	.	TRBV10-3	CAISESTLPIKTDGKYTDTQYF	TGTGCCATCAGTGAGTCGACCCTTCCGATTAAGACAGACGGCAAATACACAGATACGCAGTATTTT
TRBD2	TRBJ2-1	.	TRBV5-1	CASSLSTSEGEQFF	TGCGCCAGCAGCTTGTCGACTAGCGAGGGTGAGCAGTTCTTC
TRBD2	TRBJ2-2	.	TRBV9	CASSPRRESYTGELFF	TGTGCCAGCAGCCCCCGGCGGGAGTCGTACACCGGGGAGCTGTTTTTT
TRBD1	TRBJ1-1	.	TRBV6-5	CASSLLQGANTEAFF	TGTGCCAGCAGTTTATTACAGGGGGCGAACACTGAAGCTTTCTTT